This T cell receptor beta chain appears in the sequencing data of a study of blood T cells in healthy people across ages. The CDR3 runs to 12 residues. The V end was cut by 0 bases, the J end by 8 bases, with 6 bases between. Per the germline V gene, CDR1 is KGHSH and CDR2 is LQKENI. Only a few counts were recorded for this clonotype. A sample-barcoded 5' primer and a J-beta primer mix were used in a second PCR of roughly 6 to 11 cycles. Via MiXCR, TCRdb re-called the 5' RACE reads, giving one row per CDR3 protein. The table lists 850,000 to 1,100,000 distinct CDR3 sequences, more than 30% of them singletons.

The specimen sequenced was blood. The rearrangement links TRBV18 to TRBJ2-3; TRBD2 is a possible D gene (5 bases). This receptor was identified in a man between 18 and 35 years old in good health. CDR3 bases: TGTGCCAGCTCACCACCGAGGGTTACGCAGTATTTT. Its protein is CASSPPRVTQYF.